What follows are 18 T cell receptor beta chains derived from one specimen sequenced in a study of blood T cell repertoires in COVID-19. Generated by immunoSEQ multiplex PCR, the TCRdb table keeps only in-frame clones and is missing some. The data show 300,000 to 400,000 clones, 80% to 90% seen once. Sequencing was performed on peripheral blood. The receptors stem from a man aged 25 to 45 with COVID-19, enrolled during active disease.

The J gene is TRBJ2-7, the V gene TRBV19, with 8 bases lining up with TRBD1. The ends lost 5 bases at V and 4 bases at J; junction bases unmatched: 7. CDR3 size: 14 residues. Germline V gene data show CDR1 as LNHDA and CDR2 as SQIVND (reference sequence). The CDR3 loop reads CASSFRQGRYEQYF. In DNA, the CDR3 is TGTGCCAGTAGTTTCCGACAGGGGAGGTACGAGCAGTACTTC.

The V and J genes are TRBV5-1 and TRBJ1-2; the match to TRBD1 covers 10 bases. The CDR3 runs to 14 residues. Germline CDR1 reads SGHRS; CDR2 reads YFSETQ. V gave up 0 bases and J gave up 6 bases; unmatched junction bases: 2. The CDR3 sequence is CASSLGGTGDGYTF. In nucleotides, the CDR3 is TGCGCCAGCAGCTTGGGCGGGACAGGGGATGGCTACACCTTC.

The CDR3, as DNA: TGTGCCACCAGCACAACTCGGACAGGGGAGACCGGGGAGCTGTTTTTT. It is translated as CATSTTRTGETGELFF. The rearrangement joins TRBV15 to TRBJ2-2; TRBD1 aligns across 9 bases. The germline V gene has CDR1 LNHNV and CDR2 YYDKDF (reference sequence). The CDR3 is 16 amino acids. Germline trimming cut 4 bases from V and 5 bases from J; bases unmatched to any gene: 8.

The chain employs TRBV28 and TRBJ2-5; the D is unclear. Trimming removed 7 bases at V and 3 bases at J, with 9 bases between. The CDR3 is 12 amino acids. Germline CDR1 and CDR2: MDHEN and SYDVKM. The CDR3 region has the DNA TGTGCCAGCAAAGACATCAAAGAGACCCAGTACTTC. Its translation: CASKDIKETQYF.

Turning to this clone: A junction boundary mismatches the germline segment, possibly from a read error. V is TRBV6-5 and J is TRBJ1-4, with a tentative D call TRBD1 (6 bases). Germline V gene lookup returns CDR1 MNHEY and CDR2 SVGAGI. The CDR3 has 16 amino acids. CDR3 region: CASRYSAGATNEKLFF. Here the CDR3 DNA reads TGTGCCAGCAGGTACTCGGCAGGGGCAACTAATGAAAAACTGTTTTTT.

The V gene is TRBV13, the J gene TRBJ2-7, with D tentatively TRBD1 (5 bases). With 5 bases removed from V and 1 base from J, the gap between germline ends came to 18 bases. Germline CDR1 PRHDT, CDR2 FYEKMQ (reference sequence). There are 16 residues in the CDR3. This CDR3 reads CASSHNQGLQSYEQYF. In DNA form, the CDR3 reads TGTGCCAGCAGCCACAATCAGGGCCTGCAATCCTACGAGCAGTACTTC.

The chain carries TRBV6-2 or TRBV6-3 and TRBJ2-7, with 15 bases identical to TRBD2. The germline V gene encodes CDR1 MNHEY and CDR2 SVGEGT. CDR3 length equals 16 residues. V trimming: 6 bases; J trimming: 4 bases; junction bases outside the gene matches: 7. Written as DNA, the CDR3 is TGTGCCAGCAGCCGCACGGGGACTAGCGGGAGGTACGAGCAGTACTTC. This gives the protein CASSRTGTSGRYEQYF.

This clone was counted a few times. The chain uses TRBV28 and TRBJ2-7, with TRBD1 matching over 7 bases. With 8 bases clipped from V and 3 bases from J, the junction kept 4 bases outside the gene matches. The CDR3 has 12 amino acids. Per the germline V gene, CDR1 is MDHEN and CDR2 is SYDVKM. CDR3 region: CASPGQDYEQYF. DNA for the CDR3: TGTGCCAGCCCTGGACAGGACTACGAGCAGTACTTC.

This rearrangement joins TRBV27 to TRBJ2-7, with D possibly matching TRBD1 (6 bases). Trimming pared 5 bases from V and 3 bases from J, leaving 14 bases between. This CDR3 comprises 14 residues. Per the germline V gene, CDR1 is MNHEY and CDR2 is SMNVEV (reference sequence). CDR3 loop: CASSRQGTGYEQYF. For the CDR3, the DNA is TGTGCCAGCAGTCGTCAGGGGACCGGCTACGAGCAGTACTTC.

The CDR3 DNA reads TGTGCCAGCAGCCGACACGGCACCTACAATGAGCAGTTCTTC. Protein: CASSRHGTYNEQFF. The chain employs TRBV28 and TRBJ2-1; D is uncertain. Trimming shortened V by 6 bases and J by 2 bases, and 11 bases separated the two germline ends. Germline assignment: CDR1 MDHEN and CDR2 SYDVKM. The CDR3 runs 14 residues.

The chain has TRBV7-3 and TRBJ1-1, with D perhaps TRBD1 (5 bases). CDR1 and CDR2 (germline): SGHTA, FQGTGA. V dropped 5 bases and J dropped 1 base, with 17 bases sitting between them. The CDR3 runs 16 residues. The CDR3 DNA follows: TGTGCCAGCAGCACAAGGGAGGGACCCCGGAACACTGAAGCTTTCTTT. It encodes CASSTREGPRNTEAFF.

The chain couples TRBV4-3 to TRBJ1-1, with D perhaps TRBD1 (6 bases). CDR3 length equals 20 residues. V lost 0 bases, J lost 0 bases, and 23 bases lay in between. CDR1 LGHNA and CDR2 YSLEER come from the germline V gene. This CDR3 is CASSQDQGIPGGHLNTEAFF. The CDR3, as DNA: TGCGCCAGCAGCCAAGATCAGGGGATTCCCGGAGGCCACTTGAACACTGAAGCTTTCTTT.

V is TRBV5-1 and J is TRBJ1-1; tentatively, D is TRBD1 (6 bases). Per the germline V gene, CDR1 is SGHRS and CDR2 is YFSETQ. Trimming cost V 0 bases and J 3 bases, with 15 bases left between them. The CDR3 length is 16 residues. The CDR3 DNA reads as TGCGCCAGCAGCTTGGCCTTTCGGACAGTGTACACTGAAGCTTTCTTT. This codes for CASSLAFRTVYTEAFF. The variable domain in full, completed from reference TRBV5-1 and TRBJ1-1, reads KAGVTQTPRYLIKTRGQQVTLSCSPISGHRSVSWYQQTPGQGLQFLFEYFSETQRNKGNFPGRFSGRQFSNSRSEMNVSTLELGDSALYLCASSLAFRTVYTEAFFGQGTRLTVV.

The gene calls are TRBV30 and TRBJ2-7; 12 positions match TRBD2. Germline V gene sequence: CDR1 GTSNPN, CDR2 SVGIG (reference sequence). V was clipped by 8 bases and J by 5 bases; unmatched bases: 13. The CDR3 covers 15 residues. CDR3 protein: CAGDSTSGGVHEQYF. The CDR3 nucleotides are TGTGCCGGGGATTCGACTAGCGGGGGAGTCCACGAGCAGTACTTC.

Remarks on this clone: A read error may produce the germline difference seen at one junction end. V is TRBV11-2 and J is TRBJ2-7; 8 bases map to TRBD1. Germline CDR1 SGHAT, CDR2 FQNNGV. This CDR3 region has 13 residues. CDR3 amino acids: CASSTLDRGYRGF. The CDR3 nucleotides read TGTGCCAGCAGCACCCTTGACAGGGGATACAGGGGCTTC.

The chain is built from TRBV9 and TRBJ2-3; 7 nucleotides line up with TRBD2. J was trimmed by 7 bases and V by 4 bases; bases with no gene match: 12. Germline V gene sequence: CDR1 SGDLS, CDR2 YYNGEE. CDR3 length: 15 residues. CDR3 in DNA: TGTGCCAGCAGCTTAAGCGGGACTGCTGAGTATACGCAGTATTTT. Translation: CASSLSGTAEYTQYF.

This sequence joins TRBV7-2 and TRBJ2-3, with 8 bases that match TRBD2. This CDR3 is 16 amino acids long. The V segment lost 1 base and the J segment 0 bases; nucleotides outside the gene matches: 3. Germline V gene lookup returns CDR1 SGHTA and CDR2 FQGNSA. The CDR3 protein is CASSLEAGASTDTQYF. The CDR3, as DNA: TGTGCCAGCAGCTTAGAAGCGGGGGCGAGCACAGATACGCAGTATTTT.

Only one count was recorded for this clone. The genes are TRBV2 and TRBJ1-1; 10 bases are shared with TRBD1. The V segment lost 4 bases and the J segment 4 bases; nucleotides outside the gene matches: 6. In germline, CDR1 is SNHLY, CDR2 FYNNEI. This CDR3 comprises 15 residues. CDR3 sequence (DNA): TGTGCCAGCAGTGGCTACCGGGACAGGGGCACTGAAGCTTTCTTT. Translation gives CASSGYRDRGTEAFF. The variable domain in full, with the rest retrieved from reference TRBV2 and TRBJ1-1, is EPEVTQTPSHQVTQMGQEVILRCVPISNHLYFYWYRQILGQKVEFLVSFYNNEISEKSEIFDDQFSVERPDGSNFTLKIRSTKLEDSAMYFCASSGYRDRGTEAFFGQGTRLTVV.